The present TCR beta chain was sequenced within a study of blood T cells in healthy people across ages. Study at large: Template switching picked up about one barcoded beta molecule for each two T cells.

A sample-barcoded 5' primer and a J-beta primer mix were used in a second PCR of about 7 to 12 cycles. TCRdb redid the calling of the 5' RACE reads with MiXCR, one entry per CDR3 protein. The repertoire consists of about 830,000 distinct CDR3 sequences, with 58% occurring once and the leading ten covering about 20%. The germline V gene encodes CDR1 DFQATT and CDR2 SNEGSKA (reference sequence). The CDR3 covers 15 residues. V shed 8 bases and J shed 1 base, with 20 bases lying between them. Drawing of peripheral blood yielded ten milliliters from each donor. The V call is TRBV20-1, the J call TRBJ2-5; D assignment may be TRBD1 or TRBD2 (5 bases each). The sequenced sample consisted of blood. The clonotype originates from a man aged 25-40 years in good health. Here the CDR3 reads CSPSGTLRRQETQYF. The CDR3 DNA follows: TGCAGTCCATCCGGGACGCTGAGACGCCAAGAGACCCAGTACTTC.